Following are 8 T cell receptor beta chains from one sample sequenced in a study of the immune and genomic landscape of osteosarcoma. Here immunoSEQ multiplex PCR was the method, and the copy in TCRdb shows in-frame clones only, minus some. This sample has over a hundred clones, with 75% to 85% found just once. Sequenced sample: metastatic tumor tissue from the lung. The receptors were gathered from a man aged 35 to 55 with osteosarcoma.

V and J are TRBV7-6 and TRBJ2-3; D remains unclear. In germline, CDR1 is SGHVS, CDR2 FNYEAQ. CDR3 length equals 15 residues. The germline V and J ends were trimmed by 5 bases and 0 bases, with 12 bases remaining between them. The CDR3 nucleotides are TGTGCCAGCAGCACCTTAGGGTACAGCACAGATACGCAGTATTTT. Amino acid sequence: CASSTLGYSTDTQYF. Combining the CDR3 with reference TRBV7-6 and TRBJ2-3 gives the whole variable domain GAGVSQSPRYKVTKRGQDVALRCDPISGHVSLYWYRQALGQGPEFLTYFNYEAQQDKSGLPNDRFSAERPEGSISTLTIQRTEQRDSAMYRCASSTLGYSTDTQYFGPGTRLTVL.

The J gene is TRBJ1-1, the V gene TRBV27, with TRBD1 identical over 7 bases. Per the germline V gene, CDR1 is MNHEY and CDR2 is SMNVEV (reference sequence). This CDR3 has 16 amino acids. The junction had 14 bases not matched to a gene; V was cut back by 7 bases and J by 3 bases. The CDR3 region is CASTATGFIVDTEAFF. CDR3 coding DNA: TGTGCCAGCACCGCGACAGGGTTTATTGTCGACACTGAAGCTTTCTTT.

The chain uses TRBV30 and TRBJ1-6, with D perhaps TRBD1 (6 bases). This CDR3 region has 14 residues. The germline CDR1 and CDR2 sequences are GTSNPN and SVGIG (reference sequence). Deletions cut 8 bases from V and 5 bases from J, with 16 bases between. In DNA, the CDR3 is TGTGCCCGGCAGGGGAATTCTAATAATTCACCCCTCCACTTT. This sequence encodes CARQGNSNNSPLHF.

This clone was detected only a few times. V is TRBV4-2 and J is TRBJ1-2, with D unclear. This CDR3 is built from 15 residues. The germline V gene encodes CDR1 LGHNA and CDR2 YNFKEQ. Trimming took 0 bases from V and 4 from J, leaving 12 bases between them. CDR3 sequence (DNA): TGTGCCAGCAGCCAAGAATTGAGGGTTTTCTATGGCTACACCTTC. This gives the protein CASSQELRVFYGYTF.

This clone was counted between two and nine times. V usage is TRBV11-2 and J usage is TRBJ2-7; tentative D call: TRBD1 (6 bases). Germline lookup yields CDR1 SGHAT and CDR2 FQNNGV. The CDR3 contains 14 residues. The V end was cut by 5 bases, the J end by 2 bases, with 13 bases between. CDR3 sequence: CASSAGQTPYEQYF. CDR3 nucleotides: TGTGCCAGCAGCGCAGGACAGACTCCCTACGAGCAGTACTTC.

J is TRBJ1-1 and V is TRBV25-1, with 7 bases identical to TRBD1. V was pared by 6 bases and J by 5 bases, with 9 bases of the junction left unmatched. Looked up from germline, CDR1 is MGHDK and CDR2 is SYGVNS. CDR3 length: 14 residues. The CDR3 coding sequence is TGTGCCAGCAGAGATGACAGGGTTCTGACTGAAGCTTTCTTT. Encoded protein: CASRDDRVLTEAFF.

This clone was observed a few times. The CDR3 spells CSAPAESTEAFF. In nucleotides, the CDR3 is TGCAGCGCCCCCGCGGAGAGCACTGAAGCTTTCTTT. The chain is built from TRBV29-1 and TRBJ1-1; D is ambiguous. Trimming took off 7 bases at V and 4 bases at J, with 13 bases between the two ends. CDR3 length: 12 amino acids. Germline loops: CDR1 SQVTM, CDR2 ANQGSEA. Full variable domain (rest looked up from reference TRBV29-1 and TRBJ1-1): SAVISQKPSRDICQRGTSLTIQCQVDSQVTMMFWYRQQPGQSLTLIATANQGSEATYESGFVIDKFPISRPNLTFSTLTVSNMSPEDSSIYLCSAPAESTEAFFGQGTRLTVV.

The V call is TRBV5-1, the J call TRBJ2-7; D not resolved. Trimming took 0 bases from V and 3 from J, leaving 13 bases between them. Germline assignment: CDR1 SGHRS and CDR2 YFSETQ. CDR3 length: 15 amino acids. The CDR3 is CASSLEPRIYYEQYF. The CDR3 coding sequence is TGCGCCAGCAGCTTGGAACCCAGGATCTACTACGAGCAGTACTTC. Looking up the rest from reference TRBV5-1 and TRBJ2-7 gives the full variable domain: KAGVTQTPRYLIKTRGQQVTLSCSPISGHRSVSWYQQTPGQGLQFLFEYFSETQRNKGNFPGRFSGRQFSNSRSEMNVSTLELGDSALYLCASSLEPRIYYEQYFGPGTRLTVT.